This T cell receptor beta chain was recorded in a study of blood T cell repertoires in COVID-19 (dated by TCRdb to 2020 to 2021). Background for the entire study: Collaborator samples came from the United States, Italy and Spain and covered acute and convalescent phases of COVID-19. Nearly every sample came with metadata listing a de-identified subject ID, COVID-19 status, age in years and sex. The samples were drawn from the first 160 participants of the ongoing ImmuneRACE study and from more than 1,000 subjects provided by 6 global collaborators. The repertoires were released in a freely available public database meant as a resource for research on the immune response to SARS-CoV-2. Subjects who had been exposed to COVID-19, were actively infected with it, or had recovered from it provided the deeply sampled blood TCRbeta repertoires that made up the dataset. The prospective study material was composed of cDNA or gDNA derived from T cells, B-cell-depleted T cells, or PBMCs. Where HLA class I and class II types were available, the types were taken from metadata supplied by the sample provider, not from assay-based typing. Beyond this particular receptor, the publication reports: The quantity of clinical and demographic metadata differed by source and by participant and was supplied without curation.

In the prospective study, participants were about 18 to 95 years old, resided in 24 geographic areas of the United States, and were enrolled through a virtual design. In the prospective study, participants were assigned to cohorts based on the clinical history participants reported in a screening survey and a study questionnaire. ImmuneRACE Cohort 3 recovered participants were defined by two consecutive negative NP/OP PCR tests, healthcare professional clearance, or symptom resolution. Mobile phlebotomists in the prospective study collected whole blood, serum and a nasopharyngeal or oropharyngeal swab from every participant. Prospective study participants could optionally give additional blood draws and questionnaires over an approximately two-month period. Before DNA extraction, prospective study blood samples were shipped either frozen or at room temperature. Between the V and J ends, shortened by 3 bases and 0 bases respectively, the junction contains 12 bases. From cysteine to phenylalanine, the CDR3 is 16 amino acids long. CDR3 DNA only is kept here, 48 bases in frame from base 1. The germline V gene yields SGHDT for CDR1 and YYEEEE for CDR2.

TCRbeta CDR3 regions were amplified from genomic DNA by means of the immunoSEQ Assay, a bias-controlled multiplex PCR. The authors processed their data as follows. The number of nucleated cells in each sample was estimated by amplification of reference gene primers within the assay. To quantify the absolute abundance of each unique TCRbeta CDR3 rearrangement, sequence reads were collapsed and filtered. For each sample, productive Simpson clonality was calculated as the square root of Simpson's diversity index over productive rearrangements. Here the immuneACCESS table is served through TCRdb, limited to in-frame sequences with V and J called. Missing clones are a known gap in these copies; in checked studies unresolved V genes cover under half, and the rest lacks a known reason. V and J calls plus clone size are reproduced from that table; the DNA served to infer D and trimming. The sample records around 500,000 clones, more than 75% of which are singletons. The ten largest make up 1.5% to 2% of the sample.

Turning to this clone: Its antigen is unknown. No qualities accompany the bases; no much larger clone lies one base away.

The sequencing sample was made of PBMCs or T cells enriched from blood (not recorded which). The sequence derives from a woman in her thirties or forties who had recovered from COVID-19. The chain joins TRBV5-6 to TRBJ2-2, and possibly TRBD2, on 5 matching bases. The bases are TGTGCCAGCAGCTCCCTTAAGGAGGCGAACACCGGGGAGCTGTTTTTT. Translated, this is CASSSLKEANTGELFF.